This T cell receptor (beta chain) was documented in a study of OX40 agonist ivuxolimab in advanced cancers. For context, the study as a whole: The costimulatory receptor OX40 (CD134) was targeted by ivuxolimab, a fully human IgG2 agonistic monoclonal antibody. Patients were allowed to have had prior anti-PD-1, anti-PD-L1 or anti-CTLA-4 therapy, and 30% to 50% of the dose-escalation patients had previously received checkpoint inhibitors. Partial responses occurred in three dose-escalation patients: two with cutaneous melanoma and one with hepatocellular carcinoma. The paper describes the monotherapy dose-escalation part (N of about 55 patients) of the phase I trial of ivuxolimab. The point of sequencing TCRbeta in the periphery was to test whether ivuxolimab changed TCR sequence diversity and drove clonal T-cell expansion. Among the roughly 50 dose-escalation patients, about 20 had hepatocellular carcinoma, around 15 melanoma, 9 renal cell carcinoma and 9 head and neck cancer. Intravenous ivuxolimab was administered to patients every 2 weeks at six dose levels: 0.01, 0.1, 0.3, 1.5, 3 and 10 mg/kg. A male proportion of under 85% and a mean age of 60 years, ranging from about 20 to 79, were recorded for the dose-escalation cohort. Study-wide findings and limitations: Low levels of normalized T-cell clonal expansion were also shown by some nonresponding patients. At doses of 0.1 to 3.0 mg/kg, clonal expansion of both CD4+ and CD8+ T cells in blood was seen between baseline and week 6. In the 0.1-3.0 mg/kg groups, partial responders were among the patients with the lowest normalized peripheral clonal expansion, particularly in CD8+ T cells. After ivuxolimab, CD8+ T cells had more expanded clones than CD4+ T cells on average. Which antigens the clonally expanded peripheral T cells were specific for was not determined.

Comments on this clone: Its antigen remains unidentified. Base qualities are not at hand, and no much larger clone is one base apart.

The trial excluded patients who had a history of autoimmune disease or who were on systemic immunosuppression. Peripheral blood for TCR sequencing was collected from all dose cohorts at baseline, on cycle 4 day 1, and on cycle 7 day 1. The samples were taken from a phase I, first-in-human, multicenter, open-label dose-escalation trial of ivuxolimab. Adults with locally advanced or metastatic head and neck squamous cell, hepatocellular, melanoma or renal cell carcinoma were enrolled in the trial. CD4+ and CD8+ T cells were sorted separately from peripheral blood before TCR sequencing. For sequencing of the TCRbeta CDR3 region, genomic DNA was extracted from the sorted cells. TCRbeta CDR3 regions were sequenced using the immunoSEQ Assay. TCRdb holds this immuneACCESS table with in-frame rearrangements only. Some clones are missing; in checked studies, unresolved V genes explain under half, and the rest has no known cause. Across this sample there are tens of thousands of clones, with over 60% seen only once. The ten largest account for roughly 19% of the sample.

The source is an adult with an advanced solid tumor such as melanoma, head and neck, liver or kidney cancer. The sequences come from CD4+ or CD8+ T cells sorted from blood, collected in a trial of the OX40 agonist ivuxolimab.

The sequenced DNA: TGTGCCAGCAGCCAAGTTGTGGGGCCCTCCTACAATGAGCAGTTCTTC. Its coded protein is CASSQVVGPSYNEQFF. The V and J segments used are TRBV4-2 and TRBJ2-1; TRBD1 might be the D gene, on 5 matching bases. The trim is 1 base for V and 0 bases for J, with a gap of 10 bases between the germline ends. From cysteine to phenylalanine, the CDR3 is 16 amino acids long. Just the 48-base CDR3 DNA is kept, in frame starting at base 1. The germline V gene specifies LGHNA as CDR1 and YNFKEQ as CDR2.